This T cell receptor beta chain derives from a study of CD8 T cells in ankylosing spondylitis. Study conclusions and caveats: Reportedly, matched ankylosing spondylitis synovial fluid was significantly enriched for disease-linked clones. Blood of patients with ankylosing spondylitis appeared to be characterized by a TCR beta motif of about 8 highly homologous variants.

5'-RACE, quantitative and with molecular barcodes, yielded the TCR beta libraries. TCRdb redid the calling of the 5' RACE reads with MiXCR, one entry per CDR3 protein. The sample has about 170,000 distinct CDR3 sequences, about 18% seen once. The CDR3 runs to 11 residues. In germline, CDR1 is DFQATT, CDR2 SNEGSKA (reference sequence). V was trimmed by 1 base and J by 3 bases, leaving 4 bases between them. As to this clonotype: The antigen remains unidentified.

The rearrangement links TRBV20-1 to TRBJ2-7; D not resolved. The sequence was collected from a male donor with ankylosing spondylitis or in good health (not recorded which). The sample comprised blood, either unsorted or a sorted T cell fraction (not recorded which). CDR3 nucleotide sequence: TGCAGTGCTAGAGGGGTCTACGAGCAGTACTTC. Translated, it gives CSARGVYEQYF.